Listed below are T cell receptor beta chains from one sample, sequenced in a study of somatic mutations in cytotoxic T cells in rheumatoid arthritis. This table comes from immunoSEQ multiplex PCR, and its TCRdb copy is limited to in-frame clones, with some not included. The table lists some 14,000 clones, 65% to 80% of them singletons. What was sequenced was CD8+ T cells sorted from blood. All receptors come from an adult with rheumatoid arthritis. The CDR3 runs from the conserved cysteine through the conserved F or W. A D gene is named only where the DNA matches it firmly. Some rows mark clone size as missing; the rest say once, few, many or name a class of expanded clone.

CDR3 protein	CDR3 DNA	clone size	D gene	J gene	V gene
CASSPPARGANEKLFF	TGTGCCAGCTCACCACCGGCTCGGGGGGCTAATGAAAAACTGTTTTTT	NA	NA	TRBJ1-4	TRBV18
CASSQPLRGPYEQYF	TGTGCCAGCAGCCAACCGTTGCGGGGCCCCTACGAGCAGTACTTC	few	NA	TRBJ2-7	TRBV7-9
CSVESGGGSYEQYF	TGCAGCGTTGAGTCCGGTGGGGGATCCTACGAGCAGTACTTC	once	NA	TRBJ2-7	TRBV29-1
CASRGTSGYEQYF	TGTGCCAGCAGGGGGACTAGCGGTTACGAGCAGTACTTC	NA	TRBD2	TRBJ2-7	TRBV28
CASSKNSGGAKGQETQYF	TGTGCCAGCAGCAAAAATTCAGGGGGCGCGAAAGGTCAAGAGACCCAGTACTTC	NA	NA	TRBJ2-5	TRBV21-1
CASSARGNLYEQYF	TGTGCCAGCAGCGCCAGGGGGAACCTCTACGAGCAGTACTTC	few	TRBD1	TRBJ2-7	TRBV5-6
CASSPRTMGEQYF	TGTGCCAGCAGCCCCCGGACCATGGGGGAGCAGTACTTC	few	NA	TRBJ2-7	TRBV7-2
CATRSSGGFAYEQYF	TGTGCCACAAGGAGCAGCGGGGGTTTCGCTTACGAGCAGTACTTC	NA	TRBD2	TRBJ2-7	TRBV27
CATSREGVIREKLFF	TGTGCCACCAGCAGAGAGGGGGTTATTCGTGAAAAACTGTTTTTT	NA	NA	TRBJ1-4	TRBV15
CASSTIKTSGRPMEYF	TGTGCCAGCAGCACCATAAAGACTAGCGGGAGGCCTATGGAGTACTTC	once	TRBD2	TRBJ2-7	TRBV5-4
CASSPSGATGELFF	TGTGCCAGCAGCCCTTCGGGGGCCACCGGGGAGCTGTTTTTT	NA	NA	TRBJ2-2	TRBV9
CASSRSSSSYNEQFF	TGCGCCAGCAGCCGATCGTCGAGCTCCTACAATGAGCAGTTCTTC	NA	NA	TRBJ2-1	TRBV4-1
CASSNPSGSTYEQYF	TGTGCCAGTAGTAACCCTAGCGGGAGCACCTACGAGCAGTACTTC	NA	TRBD2	TRBJ2-7	TRBV19
CASNLAGGNEQFF	TGTGCCAGCAACCTAGCGGGAGGGAATGAGCAGTTCTTC	NA	TRBD2	TRBJ2-1	TRBV2
CASSQDRGARGEQFF	TGTGCCAGCAGCCAAGATCGGGGGGCGCGAGGTGAGCAGTTCTTC	NA	NA	TRBJ2-1	TRBV14
CASSPRTGSNEQFF	TGTGCCAGCAGCCCAAGAACAGGGAGCAATGAGCAGTTCTTC	NA	NA	TRBJ2-1	TRBV9
CSVDGTGIIYEQYF	TGCAGCGTTGATGGGACGGGAATAATCTACGAGCAGTACTTC	NA	NA	TRBJ2-7	TRBV29-1
CASSGGIQETQYF	TGTGCCAGCAGTGGAGGGATCCAAGAGACCCAGTACTTC	NA	NA	TRBJ2-5	TRBV2
CASSPFPTSGRFADTQYF	TGTGCCAGCAGCCCATTCCCCACTAGCGGGAGGTTTGCAGATACGCAGTATTTT	NA	TRBD2	TRBJ2-3	TRBV7-7
CASSSRDRLTYEQYF	TGTGCCAGTAGTTCCCGGGACAGGCTGACCTACGAGCAGTACTTC	few	TRBD1	TRBJ2-7	TRBV19
CASRWTSWWYEQYF	TGTGCCAGCAGATGGACTAGTTGGTGGTACGAGCAGTACTTC	NA	TRBD2	TRBJ2-7	TRBV27
CASSEGQGYTIYF	TGTGCCAGCAGTGAAGGACAGGGGTACACCATATATTTT	once	TRBD1	TRBJ1-3	TRBV6-1
CASSLGQVSYEQYF	TGTGCCAGCAGCTTAGGACAAGTATCCTACGAGCAGTACTTC	NA	NA	TRBJ2-7	TRBV7-9
CASSAEFADTQYF	TGTGCCAGCAGCGCGGAGTTTGCAGATACGCAGTATTTT	NA	NA	TRBJ2-3	TRBV9
CASSVTVNYGYTF	TGCGCCAGCAGTGTGACGGTAAACTATGGCTACACCTTC	NA	NA	TRBJ1-2	TRBV10-2
CASSLDSWRSNQPQHF	TGTGCCAGTAGTCTGGACTCTTGGCGCAGCAATCAGCCCCAGCATTTT	NA	NA	TRBJ1-5	TRBV19
CASSEIAGAQETQYF	TGTGCCAGCAGCGAAATAGCGGGCGCACAAGAGACCCAGTACTTC	NA	TRBD2	TRBJ2-5	TRBV6-1
CASSVAVFRDRGRRGELFF	TGTGCCAGCAGTGTGGCCGTCTTCCGGGACAGGGGGCGAAGGGGGGAGCTGTTTTTT	NA	TRBD1	TRBJ2-2	TRBV6-1
CASMELAGNSGAYEQYF	TGTGCCAGCATGGAACTAGCGGGAAACAGTGGGGCCTACGAGCAGTACTTC	NA	TRBD2	TRBJ2-7	TRBV2
CASSPGGGGYEQYF	TGTGCCAGCAGTCCGGGCGGGGGGGGCTACGAGCAGTACTTC	NA	TRBD2	TRBJ2-7	TRBV28
CASSLQGIYEQYF	TGTGCCAGCAGTTTACAGGGTATCTACGAGCAGTACTTC	NA	NA	TRBJ2-7	TRBV28
CAISERDKGLQETQYF	TGTGCCATCAGTGAGCGGGACAAGGGTCTTCAAGAGACCCAGTACTTC	NA	NA	TRBJ2-5	TRBV10-3
CASSWASGGFNEQFF	TGTGCCAGCAGTTGGGCTAGCGGGGGTTTCAATGAGCAGTTCTTC	NA	TRBD2	TRBJ2-1	TRBV28
CASSYGTGVGELFF	TGTGCCAGCAGTTACGGGACAGGGGTCGGGGAGCTGTTTTTT	NA	TRBD1	TRBJ2-2	TRBV6-5
CASSWSWGANTEAFF	TGTGCCAGCAGTTGGAGTTGGGGGGCGAACACTGAAGCTTTCTTT	NA	NA	TRBJ1-1	TRBV6-5
CAYTDTYTEAFF	TGTGCCTATACGGACACCTACACTGAAGCTTTCTTT	few	NA	TRBJ1-1	TRBV30
CASSFSLGFEAFF	TGTGCCAGCAGCTTCAGTCTCGGGTTTGAAGCTTTCTTT	NA	NA	TRBJ1-1	TRBV7-9
CASSLDMEPSYEQYF	TGTGCCAGCAGCTTAGATATGGAGCCGTCCTACGAGCAGTACTTC	NA	NA	TRBJ2-7	TRBV7-9
CASSTGQGAIYEQYF	TGTGCCAGTAGTACCGGACAGGGGGCTATTTACGAGCAGTACTTC	few	TRBD1	TRBJ2-7	TRBV19
CASSSTWTGTNTGELFF	TGTGCCAGCAGCTCGACCTGGACAGGAACGAACACCGGGGAGCTGTTTTTT	few	TRBD1	TRBJ2-2	TRBV27
CASSSDRDYGYTF	TGTGCCAGCAGCTCCGACAGGGACTATGGCTACACCTTC	NA	TRBD1	TRBJ1-2	TRBV11-2
CASSLRSGSLTDTQYF	TGTGCCAGCAGCTTGCGAAGCGGGAGTCTTACAGATACGCAGTATTTT	NA	TRBD2	TRBJ2-3	TRBV5-4
CASSDSGRQREAFF	TGTGCCAGCAGTGACTCCGGCAGGCAACGTGAAGCTTTCTTT	few	NA	TRBJ1-1	TRBV6-4
CASSLAGSYNEQFF	TGCGCCAGCAGCCTGGCGGGGTCCTACAATGAGCAGTTCTTC	NA	NA	TRBJ2-1	TRBV4-1
CASSDPHRAPGELFF	TGTGCCAGCAGTGACCCACACAGGGCTCCCGGGGAGCTGTTTTTT	NA	NA	TRBJ2-2	TRBV6-1
CAWSEGQDYQPQHF	TGTGCCTGGAGTGAGGGACAGGACTATCAGCCCCAGCATTTT	NA	TRBD1	TRBJ1-5	TRBV30
CASSQSRDRGEKLFF	TGCGCCAGCAGCCAATCCCGGGACAGGGGTGAAAAACTGTTTTTT	NA	TRBD1	TRBJ1-4	TRBV4-1
CASSLLLSTDTQYF	TGTGCCAGCAGTTTGTTACTCTCCACAGATACGCAGTATTTT	NA	NA	TRBJ2-3	TRBV27
CASTWTGSSYNEQFF	TGCGCCAGCACCTGGACAGGGAGCTCCTACAATGAGCAGTTCTTC	NA	TRBD1	TRBJ2-1	TRBV5-1
CASSLTSGDPNTEAFF	TGTGCCAGCAGTCTGACATCCGGAGACCCGAACACTGAAGCTTTCTTT	NA	NA	TRBJ1-1	TRBV27
CASSQAWGGSDGYEQYF	TGCGCCAGCAGCCAAGCATGGGGAGGGAGCGACGGCTACGAGCAGTACTTC	NA	TRBD2	TRBJ2-7	TRBV4-1
CASTPVGGQETQYF	TGTGCCAGCACTCCCGTTGGGGGGCAAGAGACCCAGTACTTC	NA	NA	TRBJ2-5	TRBV25-1
CATDSTGGIYEQYF	TGTGCCACCGACTCTACGGGAGGGATCTACGAGCAGTACTTC	few	TRBD2	TRBJ2-7	TRBV7-9
CASSLNGNHNEQFF	TGTGCCAGCAGCTTAAACGGGAACCACAATGAGCAGTTCTTC	NA	NA	TRBJ2-1	TRBV11-1
CASSSQTNYGYTF	TGTGCCAGCAGTTCTCAAACTAACTATGGCTACACCTTC	NA	NA	TRBJ1-2	TRBV27
CASSLGAYEQYF	TGTGCCAGCTCCCTTGGAGCCTACGAGCAGTACTTC	few	NA	TRBJ2-7	TRBV7-9
CATSRAGGVDYGYTF	TGTGCCACCAGCAGAGCTGGCGGGGTGGACTATGGCTACACCTTC	NA	NA	TRBJ1-2	TRBV15
CASSLSPWNEQFF	TGTGCCAGCAGTCTTTCACCCTGGAATGAGCAGTTCTTC	NA	NA	TRBJ2-1	TRBV7-7
CASSQDSVNEQYF	TGCGCCAGCAGCCAGGACAGCGTCAACGAGCAGTACTTC	NA	NA	TRBJ2-7	TRBV5-1
CASSPAPGVLYNEQFF	TGTGCCAGCAGCCCCGCCCCAGGGGTTTTGTACAATGAGCAGTTCTTC	NA	NA	TRBJ2-1	TRBV11-2